These T cell receptor beta chains were read from a single sample in a study of CD8 T cells in Susac syndrome. In TCRdb, the immunoSEQ multiplex PCR reads were re-called with MiXCR into one record per CDR3 protein. Of about 400,000 distinct CDR3 sequences detected, 85% to 90% appear once; the ten largest clones hold 0.12%. The sample consisted of CD8+ T cells from PBMCs. The receptors here all came from a human donor with multiple sclerosis. Both conserved end residues are part of each CDR3. The order of the fields is V gene, clone size, D gene, J gene, CDR3 protein, CDR3 DNA. The D gene is left open where the match is weak. The size field is filled for only some rows; it gives once, few, many or a size class.

V gene: TRBV7-9; clone size: NA; D gene: NA; J gene: TRBJ1-1; CDR3 protein: CASSSVENTEAFF; CDR3 DNA: TGTGCCAGCAGCTCCGTGGAGAACACTGAAGCTTTCTTT
V gene: TRBV27; clone size: NA; D gene: NA; J gene: TRBJ2-1; CDR3 protein: CASSLSTMESYNEQFF; CDR3 DNA: TGTGCCAGCAGTTTGTCGACTATGGAGAGCTACAATGAGCAGTTCTTC
V gene: TRBV6-5; clone size: NA; D gene: TRBD1; J gene: TRBJ1-1; CDR3 protein: CASNTRGRNTEAFF; CDR3 DNA: TGTGCCAGCAATACCAGGGGGCGAAACACTGAAGCTTTCTTT
V gene: TRBV27; clone size: once; D gene: TRBD1; J gene: TRBJ2-3; CDR3 protein: CATWDRGRTDTQYF; CDR3 DNA: TGTGCCACCTGGGACAGGGGTCGCACAGATACGCAGTATTTT
V gene: TRBV7-2; clone size: NA; D gene: TRBD2; J gene: TRBJ2-1; CDR3 protein: CASLRGTSGVRGSNEQFF; CDR3 DNA: TGTGCCAGCCTACGGGGGACTAGCGGGGTTCGGGGGAGTAATGAGCAGTTCTTC
V gene: TRBV4-1; clone size: NA; D gene: NA; J gene: TRBJ2-7; CDR3 protein: CASSRPPTGAYEQYF; CDR3 DNA: TGCGCCAGCAGCCGACCTCCGACGGGGGCCTACGAGCAGTACTTC
V gene: TRBV11-2; clone size: NA; D gene: TRBD1; J gene: TRBJ1-1; CDR3 protein: CASSPLTGLAVTEAFF; CDR3 DNA: TGTGCCAGCAGCCCTTTGACAGGGCTGGCAGTCACTGAAGCTTTCTTT
V gene: TRBV6-5; clone size: few; D gene: NA; J gene: TRBJ2-7; CDR3 protein: CASSFGSPGSYEQYF; CDR3 DNA: TGTGCCAGCAGTTTTGGCAGCCCCGGCTCCTACGAGCAGTACTTC
V gene: TRBV28; clone size: once; D gene: NA; J gene: TRBJ2-7; CDR3 protein: CASRGLDSYEQYF; CDR3 DNA: TGTGCCAGCAGGGGCTTGGACAGCTACGAGCAGTACTTC
V gene: TRBV6-5; clone size: NA; D gene: TRBD1; J gene: TRBJ1-1; CDR3 protein: CASSYQGVKTEAFF; CDR3 DNA: TGTGCCAGCAGTTACCAGGGGGTAAAGACTGAAGCTTTCTTT
V gene: TRBV11-2; clone size: few; D gene: TRBD2; J gene: TRBJ2-3; CDR3 protein: CASSRTSGGTDTQYF; CDR3 DNA: TGTGCCAGCAGTCGAACTAGCGGGGGCACAGATACGCAGTATTTT
V gene: TRBV25-1; clone size: NA; D gene: NA; J gene: TRBJ2-5; CDR3 protein: CASSEYSPPQETQYF; CDR3 DNA: TGTGCCAGCAGTGAATATTCACCACCACAAGAGACCCAGTACTTC
V gene: TRBV4-1; clone size: NA; D gene: NA; J gene: TRBJ2-3; CDR3 protein: CASSPGSYDTQYF; CDR3 DNA: TGCGCCAGCAGCCCAGGGAGTTACGATACGCAGTATTTT
V gene: TRBV12-5; clone size: few; D gene: TRBD1; J gene: TRBJ2-7; CDR3 protein: CASMSWGQEYF; CDR3 DNA: TGTGCTAGTATGTCCTGGGGACAGGAGTACTTC
V gene: TRBV3-1; clone size: NA; D gene: TRBD2; J gene: TRBJ2-1; CDR3 protein: CASSQTGTSFFNEQFF; CDR3 DNA: TGTGCCAGCAGCCAAACCGGGACTAGTTTTTTCAATGAGCAGTTCTTC
V gene: TRBV20-1; clone size: NA; D gene: TRBD1; J gene: TRBJ1-1; CDR3 protein: CSAIGQGEAFF; CDR3 DNA: TGCAGTGCCATCGGACAGGGAGAAGCTTTCTTT
V gene: TRBV5-6; clone size: once; D gene: NA; J gene: TRBJ2-7; CDR3 protein: CASSELRGPSWEQYF; CDR3 DNA: TGTGCCAGCAGCGAGCTCCGGGGCCCTTCTTGGGAGCAGTACTTC
V gene: TRBV9; clone size: NA; D gene: NA; J gene: TRBJ2-7; CDR3 protein: CASSPHDTAYEQYF; CDR3 DNA: TGTGCCAGCAGCCCACATGACACAGCCTACGAGCAGTACTTC
V gene: TRBV27; clone size: NA; D gene: TRBD2; J gene: TRBJ2-7; CDR3 protein: CASSFVAGGSYEQYF; CDR3 DNA: TGTGCCAGCAGTTTTGTAGCGGGAGGTTCCTACGAGCAGTACTTC
V gene: TRBV12-3/TRBV12-4; clone size: NA; D gene: TRBD2; J gene: TRBJ2-7; CDR3 protein: CASSLGPSGRAYEQYF; CDR3 DNA: TGTGCCAGCAGTTTAGGGCCTAGCGGGAGAGCCTACGAGCAGTACTTC